This T cell receptor (beta chain) was identified during a study of multiple sclerosis patients with progressive multifocal leukoencephalopathy. Time point: roughly 12 months of natalizumab therapy. Sequencing was at survey level. The table came from immunoSEQ multiplex PCR; TCRdb's copy has only in-frame clones and leaves some out. The sample lists tens of thousands of clones; around 90% were seen once. Remarks on this clone: Compared with germline, one end of the junction differs, possibly owing to a read error.

The material was PBMCs, obtained from a patient treated with natalizumab. The TCR comes from a human donor with multiple sclerosis.

The CDR3 region is CVSSIDGRVGRREKLFF. The CDR3 DNA reads as TGTGTCAGTAGTATAGACGGGAGGGTTGGTCGTCGGGAAAAACTGTTTTTT. The chain recombines TRBV19 with TRBJ1-4; no definite D call. The CDR3 contains 17 residues. The germline CDR1 and CDR2 sequences are LNHDA and SQIVND (reference sequence).